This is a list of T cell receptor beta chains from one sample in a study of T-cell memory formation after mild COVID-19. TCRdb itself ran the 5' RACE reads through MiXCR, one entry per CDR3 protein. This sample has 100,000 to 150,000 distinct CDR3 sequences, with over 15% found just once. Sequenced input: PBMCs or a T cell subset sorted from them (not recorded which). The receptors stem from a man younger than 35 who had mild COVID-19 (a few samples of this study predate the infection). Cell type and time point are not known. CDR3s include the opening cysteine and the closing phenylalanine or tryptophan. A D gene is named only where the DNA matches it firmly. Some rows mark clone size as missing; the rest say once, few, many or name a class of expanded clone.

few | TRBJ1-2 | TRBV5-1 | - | CASSPGPIGYTF | TGCGCCAGCAGCCCGGGACCTATCGGCTACACCTTC
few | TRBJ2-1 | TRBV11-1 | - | CASSQEDQDFNEQFF | TGTGCCAGCAGTCAAGAAGACCAGGATTTCAATGAGCAGTTCTTC
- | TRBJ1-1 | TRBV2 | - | CASSYMGTEAFF | TGTGCCAGCAGTTACATGGGTACTGAAGCTTTCTTT
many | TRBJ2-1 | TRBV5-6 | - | CASSHYNEQFF | TGTGCCAGCAGCCACTACAATGAGCAGTTCTTC
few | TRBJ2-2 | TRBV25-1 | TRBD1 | CASRPAGTGVTGELFF | TGTGCCAGCCGCCCTGCCGGGACAGGGGTTACCGGGGAGCTGTTTTTT
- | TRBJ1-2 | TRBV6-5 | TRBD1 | CASSYHLRTGDGYTF | TGTGCCAGCAGTTACCATCTTAGGACAGGGGATGGCTACACCTTC
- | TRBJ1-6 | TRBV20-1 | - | CSARLGGSSYNSPLHF | TGCAGTGCTAGACTGGGGGGGAGCTCCTATAATTCACCCCTCCACTTT
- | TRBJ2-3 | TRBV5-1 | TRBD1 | CASSFILGGWTDTQYF | TGCGCCAGCAGCTTTATTCTAGGGGGCTGGACAGATACGCAGTATTTT
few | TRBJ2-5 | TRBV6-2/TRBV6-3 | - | CASSYRRGETQYF | TGTGCCAGCAGTTACCGGCGGGGTGAGACCCAGTACTTC
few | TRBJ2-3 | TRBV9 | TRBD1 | CASSDYGTGWTTDTQYF | TGTGCCAGCAGCGACTACGGGACAGGATGGACCACAGATACGCAGTATTTT
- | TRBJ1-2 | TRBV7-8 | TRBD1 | CASSRGTGAYNYGYTF | TGTGCCAGCAGCCGGGGGACAGGAGCCTATAACTATGGCTACACCTTC
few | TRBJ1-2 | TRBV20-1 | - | CSARDWGLNYGYTF | TGCAGTGCTAGAGATTGGGGATTGAACTATGGCTACACCTTC
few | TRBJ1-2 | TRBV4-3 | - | CASSPRQQRGYGYTF | TGCGCCAGCAGCCCGCGACAGCAGAGAGGCTATGGCTACACCTTC
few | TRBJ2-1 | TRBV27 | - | CASSFRRGVLYNEQFF | TGTGCCAGCAGTTTCCGAAGGGGGGTCTTATACAATGAGCAGTTCTTC
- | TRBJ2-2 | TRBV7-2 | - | CASSPGGRLGELFF | TGTGCCAGCAGCCCCGGGGGGCGTCTCGGGGAGCTGTTTTTT
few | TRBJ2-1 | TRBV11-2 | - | CASSRRDSSYNEQFF | TGTGCCAGCAGCCGACGGGACTCCTCCTACAATGAGCAGTTCTTC
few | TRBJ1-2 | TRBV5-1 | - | CASSLSGRGNYGYTF | TGCGCCAGCAGCTTGTCGGGCAGGGGTAACTATGGCTACACCTTC
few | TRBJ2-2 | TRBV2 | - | CASSGHTGELFF | TGTGCCAGCAGTGGACACACCGGGGAGCTGTTTTTT
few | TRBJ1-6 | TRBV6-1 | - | CASNPTDANHSPLHF | TGTGCCAGCAATCCGACGGATGCGAATCATTCACCCCTCCACTTT
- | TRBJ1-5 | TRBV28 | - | CARNSWGNQPQHF | TGTGCCAGAAATTCCTGGGGGAATCAGCCCCAGCATTTT
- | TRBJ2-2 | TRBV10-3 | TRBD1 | CAIGRDRASNTGELFF | TGTGCCATCGGCCGGGACAGGGCCTCGAACACCGGGGAGCTGTTTTTT
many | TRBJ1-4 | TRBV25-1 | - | CASNTRNEKLFF | TGTGCCAGCAACACAAGGAATGAAAAACTGTTTTTT
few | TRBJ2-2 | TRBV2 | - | CASSDEQASNTGELFF | TGTGCCAGCAGTGATGAACAGGCTTCGAACACCGGGGAGCTGTTTTTT
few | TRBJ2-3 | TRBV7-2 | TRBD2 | CASRPAGLATDTQYF | TGTGCCAGCAGACCCGCCGGACTAGCGACAGATACGCAGTATTTT
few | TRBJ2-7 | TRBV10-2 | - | CASSEFPNLSYEQYF | TGCGCCAGCAGTGAGTTTCCTAATCTTTCCTACGAGCAGTACTTC
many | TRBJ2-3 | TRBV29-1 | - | CSVDGDIRQFSTDTQYF | TGCAGCGTTGACGGGGACATTCGGCAGTTTAGCACAGATACGCAGTATTTT
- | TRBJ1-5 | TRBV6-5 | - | CASSQNGAGYNQPQHF | TGTGCCAGCAGCCAAAACGGGGCGGGATACAATCAGCCCCAGCATTTT
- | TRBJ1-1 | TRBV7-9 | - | CASSVVLNTEAFF | TGTGCCAGCAGCGTCGTACTGAACACTGAAGCTTTCTTT
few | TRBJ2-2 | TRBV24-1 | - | CATSENTGELFF | TGTGCCACCAGTGAGAACACCGGGGAGCTGTTTTTT
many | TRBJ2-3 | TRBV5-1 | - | CASSLDYFDTQYF | TGCGCCAGCAGCCTAGATTATTTCGATACGCAGTATTTT
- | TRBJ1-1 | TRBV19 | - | CASRIGMNTEAFF | TGTGCCAGTAGGATAGGGATGAACACTGAAGCTTTCTTT
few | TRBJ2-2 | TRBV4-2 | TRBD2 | CASSRISDLAGGPGELFF | TGTGCCAGCAGCCGCATCTCCGATCTAGCGGGGGGGCCCGGGGAGCTGTTTTTT
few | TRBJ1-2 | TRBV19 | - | CASSIREVYGYTF | TGTGCCAGTAGTATCAGGGAAGTCTATGGCTACACCTTC
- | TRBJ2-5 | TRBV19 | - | CASSIRGTAEETQYF | TGTGCCAGTAGTATTAGAGGGACCGCGGAGGAGACCCAGTACTTC
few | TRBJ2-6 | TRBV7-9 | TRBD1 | CASSSHRGRANVLTF | TGTGCCAGCAGCTCACACAGGGGACGGGCCAACGTCCTGACTTTC
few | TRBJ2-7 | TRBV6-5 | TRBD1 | CASSYQPGTVGQTEQYF | TGTGCCAGCAGTTACCAACCCGGGACAGTTGGGCAAACCGAGCAGTACTTC
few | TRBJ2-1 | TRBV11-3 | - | CASSLGGKSYNEQFF | TGTGCCAGCAGCTTAGGGGGGAAGTCCTACAATGAGCAGTTCTTC
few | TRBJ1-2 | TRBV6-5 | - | CASSYGGGYGYTF | TGTGCCAGCAGTTACGGGGGGGGCTATGGCTACACCTTC
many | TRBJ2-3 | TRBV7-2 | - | CASSPPGLRTEYF | TGTGCCAGCAGCCCCCCGGGACTTAGAACAGAGTATTTT
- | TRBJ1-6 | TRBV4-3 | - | CASSQENAPGASGPLHF | TGCGCCAGCAGCCAAGAGAACGCCCCGGGAGCCTCGGGGCCCCTCCACTTT
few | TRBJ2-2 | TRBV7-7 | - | CASSQGAGLNTGELFF | TGTGCCAGCAGCCAGGGTGCAGGGCTGAACACCGGGGAGCTGTTTTTT